This TCR beta chain is drawn from a study of long-term antiretroviral therapy in people with HIV. The study's findings and limits: Dominance of pre-ART expanded clones persisted, fluctuating and often declining after ART.

A v3.0 immunoSEQ assay was performed at survey level. Libraries were prepared by immunoSEQ multiplex PCR; TCRdb keeps only in-frame clonotypes and omits some of them. The table includes tens of thousands of clones, more than 65% detected once. V was trimmed by 3 bases and J by 7 bases, leaving 10 bases between them. The CDR3 loop spans 13 amino acids. Per germline, CDR1 MNHEY and CDR2 SMNVEV (reference sequence). Turning to this clone: The antigen is not known.

The material sequenced was unsorted PBMCs, taken 3 years after starting antiretroviral therapy. The J gene is TRBJ1-5, the V gene TRBV27; D gene uncertain. The clonotype originates from a man in his fifties or sixties with HIV. DNA for the CDR3: TGTGCCAGCAGTTTGTGGCTAGACCAGCCCCAGCATTTT. Translation gives CASSLWLDQPQHF.